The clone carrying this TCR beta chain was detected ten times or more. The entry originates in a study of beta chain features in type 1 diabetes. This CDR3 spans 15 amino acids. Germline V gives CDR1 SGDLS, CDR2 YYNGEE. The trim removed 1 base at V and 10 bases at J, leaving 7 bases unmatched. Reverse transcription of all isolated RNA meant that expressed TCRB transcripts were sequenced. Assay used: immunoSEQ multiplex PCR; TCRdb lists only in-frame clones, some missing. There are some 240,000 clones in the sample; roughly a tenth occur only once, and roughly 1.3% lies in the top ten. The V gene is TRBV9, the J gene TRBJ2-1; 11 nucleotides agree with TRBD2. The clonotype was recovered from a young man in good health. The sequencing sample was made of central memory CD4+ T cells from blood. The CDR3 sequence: CASSVSTSGNREQFF. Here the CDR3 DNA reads TGTGCCAGCAGCGTATCGACTAGCGGGAATCGCGAGCAGTTCTTC.